This is a list of T cell receptor beta chains from one sample in a study of T-cell memory formation after mild COVID-19. TCRdb processed the 5' RACE reads anew with MiXCR; each CDR3 protein has one entry. This table holds roughly 300,000 distinct CDR3 sequences, roughly 15% found once. The sequencing input was PBMCs or a T cell subset sorted from them (not recorded which). These receptors all stem from a man younger than 35 who had mild COVID-19 (a few samples of this study predate the infection). Cell type and time point are not known. The CDR3 runs from the conserved cysteine through the conserved F or W. Fields, in order: J gene, clone size, D gene, V gene, CDR3 DNA, CDR3 protein. D genes are given only for firm matches. Expanded clones are given a class, and other clones once, few, many or no size at all.

j_gene: TRBJ2-7; abundance: -; d_gene: -; v_gene: TRBV4-2; CDR3nt: TGTGCCAGCAGCCAAGGGTTACCGGGTTACTCCTACGAGCAGTACTTC; CDR3aa: CASSQGLPGYSYEQYF
j_gene: TRBJ2-3; abundance: -; d_gene: -; v_gene: TRBV5-4; CDR3nt: TGTGCCAGCAGCTACATCGGTACGCAGTATTTT; CDR3aa: CASSYIGTQYF
j_gene: TRBJ2-3; abundance: -; d_gene: TRBD1; v_gene: TRBV7-9; CDR3nt: TGTGCCAGCAGTCCCTGGACAGGGGTGTGCACAGATACGCAGTATTTT; CDR3aa: CASSPWTGVCTDTQYF
j_gene: TRBJ1-2; abundance: -; d_gene: TRBD1; v_gene: TRBV7-2; CDR3nt: TGTGCCAGCAGCTCCGGGACAGGGCGCGGCTACACCTTC; CDR3aa: CASSSGTGRGYTF
j_gene: TRBJ1-2; abundance: once; d_gene: TRBD1; v_gene: TRBV12-3/TRBV12-4; CDR3nt: TGTGCCAGCAGTCCCCCCGGACAGGGCAGCTATGGCTACACCTTC; CDR3aa: CASSPPGQGSYGYTF
j_gene: TRBJ2-7; abundance: few; d_gene: TRBD1; v_gene: TRBV10-3; CDR3nt: TGTGCCCTGGCAGGGGACAGCTCCTACGAGCAGTACTTC; CDR3aa: CALAGDSSYEQYF
j_gene: TRBJ2-3; abundance: -; d_gene: TRBD1; v_gene: TRBV10-3; CDR3nt: TGTGCCTCGACAGGGGATGAGGCAGATACGCAGTATTTT; CDR3aa: CASTGDEADTQYF
j_gene: TRBJ2-3; abundance: -; d_gene: TRBD2; v_gene: TRBV7-2; CDR3nt: TGTGCCAGCAGCTTAGTTACTAGCGGGGGTTCTGATACGCAGTATTTT; CDR3aa: CASSLVTSGGSDTQYF
j_gene: TRBJ2-5; abundance: -; d_gene: -; v_gene: TRBV27; CDR3nt: TGTGCCAGCAAACCCCATTATACGGGGACCCAGTACTTC; CDR3aa: CASKPHYTGTQYF
j_gene: TRBJ2-1; abundance: few; d_gene: TRBD1; v_gene: TRBV4-1; CDR3nt: TGCGCCAGCAGCCACGGGACAGGACAAAATGAGCAGTTCTTC; CDR3aa: CASSHGTGQNEQFF
j_gene: TRBJ2-1; abundance: many; d_gene: -; v_gene: TRBV6-5; CDR3nt: TGTGCCAGCAGTGAATCCGGGACCAACTACAATGAGCAGTTCTTC; CDR3aa: CASSESGTNYNEQFF
j_gene: TRBJ1-1; abundance: few; d_gene: -; v_gene: TRBV12-3/TRBV12-4; CDR3nt: TGTGCCAGCAGCCAAGGACGGAAGAACACTGAAGCTTTCTTT; CDR3aa: CASSQGRKNTEAFF
j_gene: TRBJ1-1; abundance: once; d_gene: -; v_gene: TRBV7-2; CDR3nt: TGTGCCAGCAGCCCCCAGACAGTATACACTGAAGCTTTCTTT; CDR3aa: CASSPQTVYTEAFF
j_gene: TRBJ2-3; abundance: many; d_gene: TRBD1; v_gene: TRBV3-1; CDR3nt: TGTGCCAGCAGCCAAGGAGGCAGGGGGCCCGAAGGAGATACGCAGTATTTT; CDR3aa: CASSQGGRGPEGDTQYF
j_gene: TRBJ2-3; abundance: many; d_gene: TRBD2; v_gene: TRBV11-2; CDR3nt: TGTGCCAGCAGCTCCATCCCGACTAGCGGGGGGGCAGGAGATACGCAGTATTTT; CDR3aa: CASSSIPTSGGAGDTQYF
j_gene: TRBJ2-2; abundance: few; d_gene: -; v_gene: TRBV10-3; CDR3nt: TGTGCCATCAATCGGAGTGCCGGGGAGCTGTTTTTT; CDR3aa: CAINRSAGELFF
j_gene: TRBJ2-1; abundance: few; d_gene: TRBD2; v_gene: TRBV29-1; CDR3nt: TGCAGCGTGGTCCTAGCGGGGGTAAACAATGAGCAGTTCTTC; CDR3aa: CSVVLAGVNNEQFF
j_gene: TRBJ2-6; abundance: -; d_gene: TRBD1; v_gene: TRBV5-1; CDR3nt: TGCGCCAGCAGCTTCACACCACAGGGGAACCTGGGCTCTGGGGCCAACGTCCTGACTTTC; CDR3aa: CASSFTPQGNLGSGANVLTF
j_gene: TRBJ1-2; abundance: -; d_gene: -; v_gene: TRBV11-1; CDR3nt: TGTGCCAGCAGCCCCCGTCGGGGAATCAGCTACACCTTC; CDR3aa: CASSPRRGISYTF
j_gene: TRBJ2-7; abundance: -; d_gene: TRBD2; v_gene: TRBV12-3/TRBV12-4; CDR3nt: TGTGCCAGCAGTCCAGAGGTTGGGGCAGCGGGGTCCTACGAGCAGTACTTC; CDR3aa: CASSPEVGAAGSYEQYF
j_gene: TRBJ2-5; abundance: -; d_gene: -; v_gene: TRBV7-2; CDR3nt: TGTGCCAGCAGCTTCGGTTCTAGCGCCCCCAAGACCCAGTACTTC; CDR3aa: CASSFGSSAPKTQYF
j_gene: TRBJ2-4; abundance: many; d_gene: TRBD2; v_gene: TRBV7-3; CDR3nt: TGTGCCAGCAGCTTAACCGGGGAGGGCATTCAGTACTTC; CDR3aa: CASSLTGEGIQYF
j_gene: TRBJ2-1; abundance: few; d_gene: -; v_gene: TRBV7-2; CDR3nt: TGTGCCAGCACCCCGGGCCTCTCAGTCAATGAGCAGTTCTTC; CDR3aa: CASTPGLSVNEQFF
j_gene: TRBJ2-3; abundance: -; d_gene: -; v_gene: TRBV7-9; CDR3nt: TGTGCCAGCAGCCGCGGACAGATCACAGATACGCAGTATTTT; CDR3aa: CASSRGQITDTQYF
j_gene: TRBJ2-2; abundance: -; d_gene: -; v_gene: TRBV28; CDR3nt: TGTGCCAGCTTTCGCCGGAACACCGGGGAGCTGTTTTTT; CDR3aa: CASFRRNTGELFF
j_gene: TRBJ2-5; abundance: few; d_gene: -; v_gene: TRBV12-3/TRBV12-4; CDR3nt: TGTGCCAGCAGCATTAGAGGGGGGTACCAAGAGACCCAGTACTTC; CDR3aa: CASSIRGGYQETQYF
j_gene: TRBJ2-5; abundance: many; d_gene: -; v_gene: TRBV5-1; CDR3nt: TGCGCCAGCAGCTCCCAGACAAATCAAGAGACCCAGTACTTC; CDR3aa: CASSSQTNQETQYF
j_gene: TRBJ1-4; abundance: -; d_gene: -; v_gene: TRBV29-1; CDR3nt: TGCAGCGTTGCCGTGTCCCCGGATGAAAAACTGTTTTTT; CDR3aa: CSVAVSPDEKLFF
j_gene: TRBJ2-3; abundance: many; d_gene: TRBD2; v_gene: TRBV7-2; CDR3nt: TGTGCCAGCAGCTTAGTTGCCGGGGGGGGAGATACGCAGTATTTT; CDR3aa: CASSLVAGGGDTQYF
j_gene: TRBJ2-1; abundance: -; d_gene: -; v_gene: TRBV19; CDR3nt: TGTGCCAGTAGTCTCCCTACCTACAATGAGCAGTTCTTC; CDR3aa: CASSLPTYNEQFF
j_gene: TRBJ2-7; abundance: -; d_gene: TRBD2; v_gene: TRBV10-2; CDR3nt: TGCGCCAGCAGGCAACCGGGACTAGCGCGCGAGCAGTACTTC; CDR3aa: CASRQPGLAREQYF
j_gene: TRBJ2-3; abundance: few; d_gene: TRBD2; v_gene: TRBV23-1; CDR3nt: TGCGCCAGCAGTCGACGGACAGGGCATAGCGGGGGGCTTACGCAGTATTTT; CDR3aa: CASSRRTGHSGGLTQYF
j_gene: TRBJ1-2; abundance: few; d_gene: -; v_gene: TRBV12-3/TRBV12-4; CDR3nt: TGTGCCAGCACCCTGGAGGGGAATGGCTACACCTTC; CDR3aa: CASTLEGNGYTF
j_gene: TRBJ1-2; abundance: few; d_gene: -; v_gene: TRBV20-1; CDR3nt: TGCAGTGCTAGAGATGGCCGCCAGGGCCAAAACTATGGCTACACCTTC; CDR3aa: CSARDGRQGQNYGYTF
j_gene: TRBJ2-7; abundance: -; d_gene: -; v_gene: TRBV7-7; CDR3nt: TGTGCCAGCAGCTTAGATGTCACTGCCTACGAGCAGTACTTC; CDR3aa: CASSLDVTAYEQYF
j_gene: TRBJ2-5; abundance: -; d_gene: -; v_gene: TRBV5-1; CDR3nt: TGCGCCAGCAGCGTGGCTGGAAGTCGCGAGACCCAGTACTTC; CDR3aa: CASSVAGSRETQYF
j_gene: TRBJ2-5; abundance: few; d_gene: -; v_gene: TRBV9; CDR3nt: TGTGCCAGCAGCCCCCACCGGGCCCAAGAGACCCAGTACTTC; CDR3aa: CASSPHRAQETQYF
j_gene: TRBJ2-7; abundance: few; d_gene: -; v_gene: TRBV20-1; CDR3nt: TGCAGTGCTAGGCGGGACCCAAGCTCCTACGAGCAGTACTTC; CDR3aa: CSARRDPSSYEQYF
j_gene: TRBJ1-1; abundance: -; d_gene: TRBD1; v_gene: TRBV5-1; CDR3nt: TGCGCCAGCAGCTTACGACAGGGGCGGATTTTGAACACTGAAGCTTTCTTT; CDR3aa: CASSLRQGRILNTEAFF
j_gene: TRBJ2-1; abundance: many; d_gene: TRBD2; v_gene: TRBV11-2; CDR3nt: TGTGCCAGCAGCCTTAGCGGGTTCAGCTCCTACAATGAGCAGTTCTTC; CDR3aa: CASSLSGFSSYNEQFF
j_gene: TRBJ2-5; abundance: -; d_gene: TRBD1; v_gene: TRBV6-2/TRBV6-3; CDR3nt: TGTGCCAGCAGCCCCAGACAGGGGCCGGGAGAGACCCAGTACTTC; CDR3aa: CASSPRQGPGETQYF
j_gene: TRBJ1-2; abundance: few; d_gene: -; v_gene: TRBV20-1; CDR3nt: TGCAGTGCTAGACAACATAGTGGCGACGGCTACACCTTC; CDR3aa: CSARQHSGDGYTF
j_gene: TRBJ1-1; abundance: -; d_gene: -; v_gene: TRBV20-1; CDR3nt: TGCAGTGCCACCGGGACGGCGAACACTGAAGCTTTCTTT; CDR3aa: CSATGTANTEAFF
j_gene: TRBJ2-5; abundance: -; d_gene: -; v_gene: TRBV18; CDR3nt: TGTGCCAGCTCACCCGGGGTCGTGGAGACCCAGTACTTC; CDR3aa: CASSPGVVETQYF
j_gene: TRBJ2-5; abundance: -; d_gene: -; v_gene: TRBV6-6; CDR3nt: TGTGCCACCAGAGGGGCAGCGAAAGAGACCCAGTACTTC; CDR3aa: CATRGAAKETQYF
j_gene: TRBJ2-2; abundance: -; d_gene: -; v_gene: TRBV7-7; CDR3nt: TGTGCCAGCAGCTTAAGGGAGAACACCGGGGAGCTGTTTTTT; CDR3aa: CASSLRENTGELFF
j_gene: TRBJ2-7; abundance: many; d_gene: TRBD2; v_gene: TRBV7-2; CDR3nt: TGTGCCAGCAGACGTATGGGCGGGGGACCCCACGAGCAGTACTTC; CDR3aa: CASRRMGGGPHEQYF
j_gene: TRBJ2-1; abundance: -; d_gene: TRBD2; v_gene: TRBV6-6; CDR3nt: TGTGCCAGCGGAGCGGGGGCATGGAATGAGCAGTTCTTC; CDR3aa: CASGAGAWNEQFF
j_gene: TRBJ1-2; abundance: -; d_gene: -; v_gene: TRBV28; CDR3nt: TGTGCCAGCAGTTGGGGTGGTGGACCGAGGTACTATGGCTACACCTTC; CDR3aa: CASSWGGGPRYYGYTF
j_gene: TRBJ2-2; abundance: -; d_gene: -; v_gene: TRBV20-1; CDR3nt: TGCAGTGCTCGGGACCGCTACACCGGGGAGCTGTTTTTT; CDR3aa: CSARDRYTGELFF
j_gene: TRBJ1-1; abundance: few; d_gene: TRBD1; v_gene: TRBV7-9; CDR3nt: TGTGCCAGCAGCGAACCGGGACAGGGATCGAACACTGAAGCTTTCTTT; CDR3aa: CASSEPGQGSNTEAFF
j_gene: TRBJ2-5; abundance: -; d_gene: -; v_gene: TRBV11-1; CDR3nt: TGTGCCAGCAGCCCTGGGGCCATCGGGGAGACCCAGTACTTC; CDR3aa: CASSPGAIGETQYF
j_gene: TRBJ2-3; abundance: many; d_gene: TRBD2; v_gene: TRBV20-1; CDR3nt: TGCAGTGCTAGAGTATCGATCTCCTCTCTCTCGACTAGCGGGTATCACACAGATACGCAGTATTTT; CDR3aa: CSARVSISSLSTSGYHTDTQYF
j_gene: TRBJ2-7; abundance: -; d_gene: -; v_gene: TRBV6-6; CDR3nt: TGTGCCAGCAGCGGGGCTCCCTACGAGCAGTACTTC; CDR3aa: CASSGAPYEQYF
j_gene: TRBJ2-3; abundance: -; d_gene: -; v_gene: TRBV3-1; CDR3nt: TGTGCCAGCAGCCCCTACTCAACCGTTGGCACAGATACGCAGTATTTT; CDR3aa: CASSPYSTVGTDTQYF
j_gene: TRBJ1-5; abundance: -; d_gene: -; v_gene: TRBV7-2; CDR3nt: TGTGCCAGCAGCTTAACCCCGACTGGGTCCAATCAGCCCCAGCATTTT; CDR3aa: CASSLTPTGSNQPQHF
j_gene: TRBJ1-1; abundance: -; d_gene: -; v_gene: TRBV5-5; CDR3nt: TGTGCCAGCAGCTTTAGGTGGGGGGCTGAAGCTTTCTTT; CDR3aa: CASSFRWGAEAFF
j_gene: TRBJ2-3; abundance: few; d_gene: TRBD2; v_gene: TRBV5-1; CDR3nt: TGCGCCAGCAGCTTGGAGCGGGGGGGCCTAGATACGCAGTATTTT; CDR3aa: CASSLERGGLDTQYF